These 24 T cell receptor beta chains came from one sample sequenced in a study of T-cell reconstitution after alpha-beta-depleted transplantation in children. Unique molecular identifiers tagged the TCRbeta library. TCRdb re-derived calls from the PCR reads in MiXCR, one entry per CDR3 protein. The sample holds about 490,000 distinct CDR3 sequences, roughly a tenth seen once. The starting material was PBMCs, obtained before TCRalphabeta/CD19-depleted stem cell transplant. These receptors all come from a child aged 2 to 9 with inherited bone marrow failure, due to receive a stem cell transplant.

The J gene is TRBJ1-5, the V gene TRBV29-1, with a possible D match to TRBD1 (6 bases). Germline V CDR1 and CDR2: SQVTM, ANQGSEA. Trimming stripped 6 bases from V and 3 bases from J, with 18 bases between. CDR3 size: 15 residues. Written as DNA, the CDR3 is TGCAGCGTCACAGAATCCGGGGGGGCCAATCAGCCCCAGCATTTT. Translating it yields CSVTESGGANQPQHF.

This clonotype was counted many times. The CDR3 nucleotides are TGCGCCAGCAGGACACAGGGCCCCTACAATGAGCAGTTCTTC. As protein: CASRTQGPYNEQFF. The V and J genes are TRBV5-1 and TRBJ2-1; D possibly corresponds to TRBD1 (6 bases). CDR3 length: 14 amino acids. Germline loops: CDR1 SGHRS, CDR2 YFSETQ. Deletions cut 5 bases from V and 2 bases from J, with 11 bases between.

The table lists this clonotype with many counts. The CDR3 is CASSEFGGYGYTF. The CDR3 DNA reads TGTGCCAGCAGTGAATTTGGGGGTTATGGCTACACCTTC. This chain links TRBV25-1 with TRBJ1-2; possibly TRBD1 for D (5 bases). The CDR3 loop spans 13 amino acids. Germline CDR1 MGHDK, CDR2 SYGVNS. Trimming took 1 base from V and 5 from J, leaving 8 bases between them.

This clonotype was recorded many times. The chain recombines TRBV4-3 with TRBJ2-2, with 11 nucleotides matching TRBD2. CDR1 is LGHNA, CDR2 YSLEER, per germline. The trim removed 1 base at V and 3 bases at J, leaving 1 base unmatched. This CDR3 spans 16 amino acids. In DNA form, the CDR3 reads TGCGCCAGCAGCCAAGTGGGACTAGCGGACACCGGGGAGCTGTTTTTT. Its protein product is CASSQVGLADTGELFF.

This clonotype was seen at least ten times. The V call is TRBV29-1, the J call TRBJ2-3, with D perhaps TRBD2 (6 bases). Trimming pared 1 base from V and 7 bases from J, leaving 21 bases between. From germline, CDR1 is SQVTM and CDR2 ANQGSEA. CDR3 size: 16 residues. Here the CDR3 reads CSVEGGRDWTPYTQYF. CDR3 DNA: TGCAGCGTTGAAGGGGGACGGGACTGGACTCCCTATACGCAGTATTTT.

This clonotype was recorded at least ten times. The gene calls are TRBV11-2 and TRBJ2-3; D gene unclear. The CDR3 consists of 15 residues. Germline V gene sequence: CDR1 SGHAT, CDR2 FQNNGV. V lost 2 bases, J lost 1 base, and 10 bases lay in between. CDR3 nucleotide sequence: TGTGCCAGCAGCTTAATTCAGACACGCACAGATACGCAGTATTTT. Its protein product is CASSLIQTRTDTQYF.

Of note for this clonotype: This may stem from a read error, because a much larger clone lies one nucleotide away. The CDR3 DNA reads TGTGCCAGCAGCCAAGCTGCGCTGCAAGGGAACACTGAAGCTTTCTTT. This gives the protein CASSQAALQGNTEAFF. The rearrangement links TRBV4-2 to TRBJ1-1; no definite D call. This CDR3 has 16 residues. The V gene's germline CDR1 is LGHNA and CDR2 YNFKEQ. The ends were cut back, 1 base at V and 1 base at J, with 13 bases in the middle.

This clonotype was seen ten or more times. This chain uses TRBV5-1 with TRBJ2-5; 9 bases map to TRBD2. Trimming took 5 bases from V and 3 from J; bases not matched to a gene: 5. CDR3 size: 14 residues. Germline V gene lookup returns CDR1 SGHRS and CDR2 YFSETQ. The CDR3 nucleotides read TGCGCCAGCAGTTCCTTAGCGGGGGAAGAGACCCAGTACTTC. Its protein is CASSSLAGEETQYF.

This clonotype was observed at least ten times. The chain links TRBV12-3 or TRBV12-4 to TRBJ2-1; D is unresolved. The V and J ends lost 1 base and 6 bases respectively, with 7 bases between them. This CDR3 has 13 residues. The CDR3 loop reads CASSLGLSNEQFF. As DNA, the CDR3 is TGTGCCAGCAGTTTAGGGCTTTCCAATGAGCAGTTCTTC.

The chain links TRBV4-3 to TRBJ2-1; possibly TRBD2 for D (6 bases). Germline lookup yields CDR1 LGHNA and CDR2 YSLEER. The CDR3 totals 16 residues. The V and J ends lost 4 bases and 11 bases respectively, with 24 bases between them. The CDR3 protein is CASSPGPLAPSRQQFF. In DNA, the CDR3 is TGCGCCAGCAGCCCGGGACCCCTAGCGCCCAGCCGGCAGCAGTTCTTC.

This sequence joins TRBV24-1 and TRBJ2-2, with D possibly being TRBD1 (6 bases). The CDR3 runs 17 residues. Germline V gene sequence: CDR1 KGHDR, CDR2 SFDVKD. Trimming pared 0 bases from V and 3 bases from J, leaving 13 bases between. The CDR3 DNA sequence: TGTGCCACCAGTGATTTGCTCGTTGGACAGCACACCGGGGAGCTGTTTTTT. Translation: CATSDLLVGQHTGELFF.

This clonotype appeared many times. This chain joins TRBV4-2 and TRBJ2-1; TRBD2 agrees at 9 bases. V was pared by 5 bases and J by 6 bases, with 8 bases of the junction left unmatched. The CDR3 extends over 15 amino acids. Germline CDR1 and CDR2: LGHNA and YNFKEQ. CDR3 DNA sequence: TGTGCCAGCAGCTCTTGGACTAGCGAACTCAATGAGCAGTTCTTC. It specifies CASSSWTSELNEQFF.

This clonotype has ten or more counts. This chain connects TRBV28 to TRBJ2-5; D is unresolved. CDR3 size: 14 residues. Germline V gene lookup returns CDR1 MDHEN and CDR2 SYDVKM. V dropped 6 bases and J dropped 4 bases, with 15 bases sitting between them. The CDR3 coding sequence is TGTGCCAGCAGAGACCCGACATGGCCAGAGACCCAGTACTTC. Amino acid sequence: CASRDPTWPETQYF. The full variable domain, completed using reference TRBV28 and TRBJ2-5, is DVKVTQSSRYLVKRTGEKVFLECVQDMDHENMFWYRQDPGLGLRLIYFSYDVKMKEKGDIPEGYSVSREKKERFSLILESASTNQTSMYLCASRDPTWPETQYFGPGTRLLVL.

This clonotype occurred many times. V usage is TRBV27 and J usage is TRBJ2-7; D is unresolved. Germline CDR1 and CDR2: MNHEY and SMNVEV (reference sequence). V was cut by 2 bases and J by 0 bases, with 8 bases left in between. This CDR3 has 14 residues. The chain's CDR3 is CASSLRKDSYEQYF. The CDR3 DNA reads TGTGCCAGCAGTTTAAGAAAGGACTCCTACGAGCAGTACTTC.

V usage is TRBV6-1 and J usage is TRBJ1-1; the match to TRBD1 covers 8 bases. In germline, CDR1 is MNHNS, CDR2 SASEGT. V shed 0 bases and J 3 bases; nucleotides not matched to a gene: 12. The CDR3 loop spans 18 amino acids. The CDR3 protein is CASSEAGSRGRLDTEAFF. The CDR3, as DNA: TGTGCCAGCAGTGAAGCGGGTAGCAGGGGGCGCCTAGACACTGAAGCTTTCTTT.

This clonotype was found many times. The chain has TRBV29-1 and TRBJ2-7; tentatively, D is TRBD1 (6 bases). Per the germline V gene, CDR1 is SQVTM and CDR2 is ANQGSEA. The V end lost 4 bases, the J end lost 4 bases, and 17 bases lay between the germline ends. The length of the CDR3 is 14 residues. The CDR3 loop reads CSVVFWDTAYEQYF. DNA of the CDR3: TGCAGCGTTGTGTTTTGGGACACCGCTTACGAGCAGTACTTC.

Only one count was recorded for this clonotype. Being one base from a much bigger clone, this may be a read error. The V and J genes are TRBV27 and TRBJ2-3; the match to TRBD2 covers 10 bases. Germline V CDR1 and CDR2: MNHEY, SMNVEV (reference sequence). The CDR3 is 15 amino acids. The CDR3 reads CTSSLILAGPDTQYF. The CDR3 bases are TGTACCAGCAGTTTGATACTAGCGGGACCAGATACGCAGTATTTT.

This clonotype showed up many times. The chain recombines TRBV20-1 with TRBJ2-2, with 7 bases fitting TRBD2. The CDR3 has 14 residues. Germline V gene sequence: CDR1 DFQATT, CDR2 SNEGSKA (reference sequence). Trimming at V came to 1 base and at J to 7 bases, leaving 6 bases not matched to a gene. CDR3: CSARGEAGFGELFF. CDR3 bases: TGCAGTGCTAGAGGCGAAGCGGGATTCGGGGAGCTGTTTTTT.

This chain connects TRBV20-1 to TRBJ2-5; 10 bases map to TRBD2. V trimming: 3 bases; J trimming: 5 bases; junction bases outside the gene matches: 3. The CDR3 runs to 13 residues. Germline V gives CDR1 DFQATT, CDR2 SNEGSKA (reference sequence). CDR3 amino acids: CSASSGRAETQYF. DNA of the CDR3: TGCAGTGCTAGCAGCGGGAGGGCTGAGACCCAGTACTTC.

This clonotype was detected ten times or more. J is TRBJ2-1 and V is TRBV27, with TRBD2 identical over 7 bases. CDR3 length: 12 residues. Germline V gives CDR1 MNHEY, CDR2 SMNVEV (reference sequence). V lost 9 bases and J lost 7; bases outside the gene matches: 6. The CDR3: CARRESRNEQFF. As DNA, the CDR3 is TGTGCCAGGCGGGAGAGCAGAAATGAGCAGTTCTTC.

This clonotype was picked up many times. The rearrangement links TRBV28 to TRBJ2-7; D call uncertain. CDR3 size: 14 residues. Trimming pared 3 bases from V and 0 bases from J, leaving 9 bases between. Germline V CDR1 and CDR2: MDHEN, SYDVKM. CDR3 in DNA: TGTGCCAGCAGTTTTATTGGAAGCTCCTACGAGCAGTACTTC. Translation gives CASSFIGSSYEQYF.

This clonotype was found many times. As DNA, the CDR3 is TGTGCCAGCGGAAATTCAGCGGCGAGCTCCTACAATGAGCAGTTCTTC. Translated, it gives CASGNSAASSYNEQFF. The V and J genes are TRBV7-2 and TRBJ2-1, with D possibly TRBD2 on 5 matching bases. V gave up 8 bases and J gave up 0 bases, with 17 bases separating them. The CDR3 is made up of 16 amino acids. In germline, CDR1 is SGHTA, CDR2 FQGNSA. The full variable domain, with the rest looked up from reference TRBV7-2 and TRBJ2-1, is GAGVSQSPSNKVTEKGKDVELRCDPISGHTALYWYRQSLGQGLEFLIYFQGNSAPDKSGLPSDRFSAERTGGSVSTLTIQRTQQEDSAVYLCASGNSAASSYNEQFFGPGTRLTVL.

This clonotype was seen repeatedly, ten times or more. This chain uses TRBV2 with TRBJ2-1, with 10 bases identical to TRBD1. Germline CDR1 reads SNHLY; CDR2 reads FYNNEI. Trimming removed 5 bases from V and 6 bases from J; junction bases left unmatched: 10. The CDR3 runs to 16 residues. CDR3 protein: CASSSTGTGVFNEQFF. CDR3 bases: TGTGCCAGCAGTTCCACCGGGACAGGGGTATTCAATGAGCAGTTCTTC.

Note on this clonotype: A clone one base away is much larger, so this may be a read error. The chain uses TRBV6-5 and TRBJ2-3, with D possibly matching TRBD2 (6 bases). The germline V gene has CDR1 MNHEY and CDR2 SVGAGI. The CDR3 consists of 16 residues. CDR3 sequence (DNA): TGTACCAGCAGTTACTTCGGGACTGGAGTCCCAGATACGCAGTATTTT. Translated: CTSSYFGTGVPDTQYF.